This T cell receptor beta chain was profiled in a study of cytomegalovirus exposure and HLA in healthy donors. Primers for the PCR totalled 60 Vbeta and 13 Jbeta. Data came from immunoSEQ multiplex PCR; TCRdb stores just in-frame clones and leaves some out. Among over 100,000 clones listed, 70% to 75% were seen once. V lost 0 bases and J lost 4, with 10 bases in between. The CDR3 contains 16 residues. Germline V gene data show CDR1 as LGHNA and CDR2 as YSLEER. V is TRBV4-3 and J is TRBJ1-6; TRBD1 might be the D (5 bases). The receptor was derived from a male donor in good health and CMV-seronegative. Sequences were obtained from PBMCs. The CDR3 protein is CASSQDIGVYNSPLHF. The CDR3 DNA follows: TGCGCCAGCAGCCAAGATATAGGGGTTTATAATTCACCCCTCCACTTT.